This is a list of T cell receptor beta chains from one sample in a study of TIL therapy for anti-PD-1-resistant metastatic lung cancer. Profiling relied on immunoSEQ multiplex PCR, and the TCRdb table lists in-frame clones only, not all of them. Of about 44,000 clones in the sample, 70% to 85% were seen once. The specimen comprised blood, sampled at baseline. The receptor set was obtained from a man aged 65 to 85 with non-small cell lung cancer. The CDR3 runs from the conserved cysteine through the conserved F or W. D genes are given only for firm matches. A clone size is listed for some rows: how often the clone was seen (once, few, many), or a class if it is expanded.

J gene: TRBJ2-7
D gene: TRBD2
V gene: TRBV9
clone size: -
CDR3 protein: CASSVGPSGSSYEQYF
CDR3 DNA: TGTGCCAGCAGCGTAGGACCTAGCGGCTCATCCTACGAGCAGTACTTC

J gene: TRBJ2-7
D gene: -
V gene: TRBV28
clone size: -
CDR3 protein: CASSSYREKGYEQYF
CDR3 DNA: TGTGCCAGCAGTTCGTATCGGGAGAAAGGGTACGAGCAGTACTTC

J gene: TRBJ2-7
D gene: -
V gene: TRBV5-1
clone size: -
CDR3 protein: CASSSSPGSYEQYF
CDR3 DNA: TGCGCCAGCAGCTCTTCCCCAGGGTCCTACGAGCAGTACTTC

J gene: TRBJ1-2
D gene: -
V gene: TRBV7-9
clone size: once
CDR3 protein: CASSLVTSTGGYTF
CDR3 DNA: TGTGCCAGCAGCTTAGTTACGAGTACGGGGGGCTACACCTTC

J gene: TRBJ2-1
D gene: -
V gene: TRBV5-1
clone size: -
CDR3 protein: CASSSDRGQFF
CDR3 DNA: TGCGCCAGCAGCTCCGACCGGGGGCAGTTCTTC

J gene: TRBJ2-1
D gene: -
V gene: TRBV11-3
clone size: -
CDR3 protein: CASSSTSNYNEQFF
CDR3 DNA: TGTGCCAGCAGCTCGACGAGTAACTACAATGAGCAGTTCTTC

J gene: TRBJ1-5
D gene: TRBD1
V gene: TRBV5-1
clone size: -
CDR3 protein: CASSVQGARGQPQHF
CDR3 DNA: TGCGCCAGCAGCGTGCAGGGGGCGAGAGGTCAGCCCCAGCATTTT

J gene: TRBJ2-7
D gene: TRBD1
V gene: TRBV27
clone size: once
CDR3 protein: CASRPTGALSYEQYF
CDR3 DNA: TGTGCCAGCAGGCCGACAGGGGCTCTCTCCTACGAGCAGTACTTC

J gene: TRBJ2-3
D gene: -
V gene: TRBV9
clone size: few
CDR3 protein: CASSNSAGTDTQYF
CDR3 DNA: TGTGCCAGCAGCAATAGCGCCGGCACAGATACGCAGTATTTT

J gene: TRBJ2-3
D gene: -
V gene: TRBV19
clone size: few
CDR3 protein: CASEGDTQYF
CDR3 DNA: TGTGCCAGTGAGGGAGATACGCAGTATTTT

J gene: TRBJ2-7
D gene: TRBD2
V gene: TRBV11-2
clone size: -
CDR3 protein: CASSLDLLAAYLSF
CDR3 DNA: TGTGCCAGCAGCTTAGATCTCCTAGCGGCTTACCTTTCTTTC

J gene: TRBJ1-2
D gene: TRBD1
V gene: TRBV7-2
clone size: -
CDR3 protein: CASSPRDRGQTGYTF
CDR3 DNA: TGTGCCAGCAGCCCCCGGGACAGGGGGCAGACTGGCTACACCTTC

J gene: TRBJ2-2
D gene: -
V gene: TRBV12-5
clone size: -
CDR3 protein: CASGLGGFNGELFF
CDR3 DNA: TGTGCTAGTGGTTTGGGGGGTTTCAACGGGGAGCTGTTTTTT

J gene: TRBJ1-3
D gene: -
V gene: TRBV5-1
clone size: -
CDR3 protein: CASSLTIPGQAGNTIYF
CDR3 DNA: TGCGCCAGCAGCTTGACAATCCCGGGGCAGGCTGGAAACACCATATATTTT

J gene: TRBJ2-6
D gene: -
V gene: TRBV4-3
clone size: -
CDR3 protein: CASSQVTGANVLTF
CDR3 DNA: TGCGCCAGCAGCCAGGTCACTGGGGCCAACGTCCTGACTTTC

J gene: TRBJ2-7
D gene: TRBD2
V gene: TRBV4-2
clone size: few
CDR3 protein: CASSQISGSGYEQYF
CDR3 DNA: TGTGCCAGCAGCCAAATTAGCGGGAGTGGGTACGAGCAGTACTTC

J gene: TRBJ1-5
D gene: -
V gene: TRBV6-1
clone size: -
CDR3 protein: CASSRLQGVDQPQHF
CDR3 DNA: TGTGCCAGCAGCCGATTACAGGGAGTGGATCAGCCCCAGCATTTT

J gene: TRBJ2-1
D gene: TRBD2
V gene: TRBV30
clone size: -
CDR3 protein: CAWSVHIAGAGYNEQFF
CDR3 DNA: TGTGCCTGGAGTGTACATATCGCGGGAGCAGGCTACAATGAGCAGTTCTTC

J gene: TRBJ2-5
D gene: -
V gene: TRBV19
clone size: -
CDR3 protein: CASSISRTAQETQYF
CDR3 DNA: TGTGCCAGTAGTATCTCCCGGACAGCACAAGAGACCCAGTACTTC

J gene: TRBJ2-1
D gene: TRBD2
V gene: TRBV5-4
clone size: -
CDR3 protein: CASSGLAGANEQFF
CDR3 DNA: TGTGCCAGCAGTGGACTAGCGGGAGCCAATGAGCAGTTCTTC

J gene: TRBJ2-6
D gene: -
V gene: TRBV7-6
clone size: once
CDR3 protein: CASSLGGTGANVLTF
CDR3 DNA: TGTGCCAGCAGCTTAGGAGGGACCGGGGCCAACGTCCTGACTTTC

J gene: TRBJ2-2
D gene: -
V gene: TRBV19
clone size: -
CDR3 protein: CASSIGANTGELFF
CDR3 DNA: TGTGCCAGTAGTATTGGCGCGAACACCGGGGAGCTGTTTTTT

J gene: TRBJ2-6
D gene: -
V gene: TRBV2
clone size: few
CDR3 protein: CASSENNSGANVLTF
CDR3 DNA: TGTGCCAGCAGTGAGAACAACTCTGGGGCCAACGTCCTGACTTTC

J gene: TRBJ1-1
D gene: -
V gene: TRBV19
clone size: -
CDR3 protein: CASSIDGRATEAFF
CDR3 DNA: TGTGCCAGTAGTATAGATGGCAGGGCCACTGAAGCTTTCTTT

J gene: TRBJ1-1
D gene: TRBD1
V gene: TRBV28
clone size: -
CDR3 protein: CASRRTGHTEAFF
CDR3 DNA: TGTGCCAGCAGACGGACAGGGCACACTGAAGCTTTCTTT

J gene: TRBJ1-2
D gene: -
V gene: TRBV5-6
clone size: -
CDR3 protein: CASSLEGPSYGYTF
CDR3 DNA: TGTGCCAGCAGCTTGGAGGGTCCTTCCTATGGCTACACCTTC

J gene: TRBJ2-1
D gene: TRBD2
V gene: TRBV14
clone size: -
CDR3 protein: CASNQLAGGVYNEQFF
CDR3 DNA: TGTGCCAGCAACCAACTAGCGGGAGGGGTCTACAATGAGCAGTTCTTC

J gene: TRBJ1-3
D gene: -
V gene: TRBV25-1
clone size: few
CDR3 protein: CASSEYKGNTIYF
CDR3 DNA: TGTGCCAGCAGTGAATATAAAGGAAACACCATATATTTT

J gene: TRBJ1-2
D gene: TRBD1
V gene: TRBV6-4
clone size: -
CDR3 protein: CASICRQGDFDGYTF
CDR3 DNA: TGTGCCAGCATATGTCGACAGGGGGACTTTGATGGCTACACCTTC

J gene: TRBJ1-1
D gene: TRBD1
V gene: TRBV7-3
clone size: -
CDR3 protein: CASSLTGQGGTEAFF
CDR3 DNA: TGTGCCAGCAGCTTAACGGGACAGGGTGGCACTGAAGCTTTCTTT

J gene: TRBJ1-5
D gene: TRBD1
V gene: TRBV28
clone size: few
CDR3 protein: CAISDRAVQPQHF
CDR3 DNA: TGTGCCATTTCGGACAGGGCTGTTCAGCCCCAGCATTTT

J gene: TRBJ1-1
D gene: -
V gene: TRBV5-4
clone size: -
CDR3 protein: CASSLRLGGTEAFF
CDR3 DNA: TGTGCCAGCAGCCTAAGGTTAGGGGGAACTGAAGCTTTCTTT

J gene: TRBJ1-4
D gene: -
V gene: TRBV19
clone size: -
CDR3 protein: CASSRQTGHEKLFF
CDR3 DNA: TGTGCCAGTAGTAGACAGACCGGGCATGAAAAACTGTTTTTT

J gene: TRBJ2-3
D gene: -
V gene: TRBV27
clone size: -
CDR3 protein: CASSSRVTDTQYF
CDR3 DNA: TGTGCCAGCAGTTCCCGAGTCACAGATACGCAGTATTTT

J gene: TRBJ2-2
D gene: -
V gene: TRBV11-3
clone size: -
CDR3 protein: CASSPGPNTGELFF
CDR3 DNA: TGTGCCAGCAGCCCCGGGCCGAACACCGGGGAGCTGTTTTTT

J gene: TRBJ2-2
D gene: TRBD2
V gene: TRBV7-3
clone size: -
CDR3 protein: CASSLTLAGTGELFF
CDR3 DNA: TGTGCCAGCAGCTTAACACTAGCGGGAACCGGGGAGCTGTTTTTT

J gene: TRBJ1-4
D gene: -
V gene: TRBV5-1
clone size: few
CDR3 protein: CASSLGGEKLFF
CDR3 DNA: TGCGCCAGCAGCCTCGGGGGTGAAAAACTGTTTTTT

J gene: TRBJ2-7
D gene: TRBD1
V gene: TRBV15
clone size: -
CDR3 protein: CATSRDRARYEQYF
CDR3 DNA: TGTGCCACCAGCAGGGACAGGGCTCGCTACGAGCAGTACTTC

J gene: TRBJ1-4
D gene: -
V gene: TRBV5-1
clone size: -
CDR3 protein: CASSLARATNEKLFF
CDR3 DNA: TGCGCCAGCAGCTTGGCACGAGCAACTAATGAAAAACTGTTTTTT

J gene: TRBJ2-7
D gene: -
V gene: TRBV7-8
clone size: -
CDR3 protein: CASSLVLDRFYEQYF
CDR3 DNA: TGTGCCAGCAGCTTAGTTCTGGACAGATTTTACGAGCAGTACTTC

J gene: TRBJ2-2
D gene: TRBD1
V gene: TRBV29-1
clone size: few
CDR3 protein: CSVTPGTGSTGELFF
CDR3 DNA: TGCAGCGTTACACCCGGGACAGGAAGCACCGGGGAGCTGTTTTTT

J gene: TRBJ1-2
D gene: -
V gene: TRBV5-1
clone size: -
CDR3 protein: CASIGDTGDGYTF
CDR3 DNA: TGCGCCAGCATCGGAGACACAGGCGATGGCTACACCTTC

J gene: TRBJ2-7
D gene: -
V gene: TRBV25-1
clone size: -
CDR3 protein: CASSDPFGAYYEQYF
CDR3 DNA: TGTGCCAGCAGTGATCCCTTTGGGGCCTACTACGAGCAGTACTTC

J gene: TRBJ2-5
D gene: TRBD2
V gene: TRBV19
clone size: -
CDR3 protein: CASSRTSGQETQYF
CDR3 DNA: TGTGCCAGTAGTAGGACTAGCGGCCAAGAGACCCAGTACTTC

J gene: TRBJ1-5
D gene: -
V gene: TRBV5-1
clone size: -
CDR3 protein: CASSLVPGYSNQPQHF
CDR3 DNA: TGCGCCAGCAGCTTGGTTCCGGGGTATAGCAATCAGCCCCAGCATTTT

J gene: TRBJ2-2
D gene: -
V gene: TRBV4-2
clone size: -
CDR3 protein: CASSQVGAADTGELFF
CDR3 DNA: TGTGCCAGCAGCCAAGTGGGAGCGGCAGACACCGGGGAGCTGTTTTTT

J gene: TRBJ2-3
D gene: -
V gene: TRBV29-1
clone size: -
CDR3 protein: CSVEDHSTDTQYF
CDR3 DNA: TGCAGCGTTGAAGACCACAGCACAGATACGCAGTATTTT

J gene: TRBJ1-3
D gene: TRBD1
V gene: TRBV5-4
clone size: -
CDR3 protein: CASSIQGVHSGNTIYF
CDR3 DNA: TGTGCCAGCAGCATCCAGGGGGTTCACTCTGGAAACACCATATATTTT

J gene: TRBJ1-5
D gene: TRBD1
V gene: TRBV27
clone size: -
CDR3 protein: CASSSTTGGSSQPQHF
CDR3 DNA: TGTGCCAGCAGTTCGACCACAGGGGGCTCGTCTCAGCCCCAGCATTTT